The clone carrying this T cell receptor beta chain appeared once. What it binds is not known. The germline V gene encodes CDR1 MNHEY and CDR2 SVGAGI. This CDR3 has 13 amino acids. The V gene end was trimmed by 5 bases and the J gene end by 6 bases; junction bases not matched to a gene: 7. Whereas donors were nominally healthy upon sampling, unrecorded immune exposures were probable. It was with 60 Vbeta and 13 Jbeta primers that the PCR ran. Assay used: immunoSEQ multiplex PCR; TCRdb lists only in-frame clones, some missing. The table includes about 78,000 clones, 80% detected once. These data come from a study of cytomegalovirus exposure and HLA in healthy donors. Study background: Falling in the Caucasian-associated ancestry cluster were 80% to 90% of under 450 genotyped donors.

Study conclusions and caveats: Presence/absence comparisons presumed near-even sequencing depth among donors.

The genes are TRBV6-5 and TRBJ2-7, with 7 bases aligning to TRBD2. This clonotype was sampled from a man between 50 and 59 years old in good health and CMV-seropositive. Sequencing used PBMCs. The CDR3 DNA is TGTGCCAGCAGTCCCGGGACTACCTTCGAGCAGTACTTC. Translation gives CASSPGTTFEQYF.